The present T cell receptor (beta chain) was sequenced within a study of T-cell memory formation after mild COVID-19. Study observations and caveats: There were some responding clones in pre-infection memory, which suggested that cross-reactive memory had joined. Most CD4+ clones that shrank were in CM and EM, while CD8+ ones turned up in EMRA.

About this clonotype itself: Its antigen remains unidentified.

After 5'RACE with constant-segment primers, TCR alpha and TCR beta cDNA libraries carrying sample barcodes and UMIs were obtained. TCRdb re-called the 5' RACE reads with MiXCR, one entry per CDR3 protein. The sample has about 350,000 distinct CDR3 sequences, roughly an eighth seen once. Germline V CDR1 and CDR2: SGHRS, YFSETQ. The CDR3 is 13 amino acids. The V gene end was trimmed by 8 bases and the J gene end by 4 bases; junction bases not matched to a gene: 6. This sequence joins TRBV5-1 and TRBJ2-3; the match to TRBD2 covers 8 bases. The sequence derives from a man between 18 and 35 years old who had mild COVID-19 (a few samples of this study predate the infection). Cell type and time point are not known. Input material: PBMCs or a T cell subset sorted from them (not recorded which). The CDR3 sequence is CARRGGPSDTQYF. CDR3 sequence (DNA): TGCGCCAGACGGGGGGGCCCTTCAGATACGCAGTATTTT.